The 21 T cell receptor beta chains listed next were all sequenced from one sample in a study of cytomegalovirus exposure and HLA in healthy donors. PCR employed 60 Vbeta and 13 Jbeta primers. Clones were read by immunoSEQ multiplex PCR, and TCRdb kept only the in-frame ones, dropping some. The sample consists of about 93,000 clones, about two thirds of them appearing once. The sequenced sample was PBMCs. The receptors were sampled from a boy younger than 18 in good health and CMV-seropositive.

The chain carries TRBV7-2 and TRBJ2-1, with no clear D. V lost 1 base and J lost 8, with 12 bases in between. Germline assignment: CDR1 SGHTA and CDR2 FQGNSA. This CDR3 spans 14 amino acids. CDR3 in DNA: TGTGCCAGCAGCTTAGTAACGGCGGTCCATGAGCAGTTCTTC. Translation gives CASSLVTAVHEQFF.

The rearrangement links TRBV5-1 to TRBJ1-1; the D is unclear. V was trimmed by 4 bases and J by 0 bases, leaving 10 bases between them. Germline V gives CDR1 SGHRS, CDR2 YFSETQ. This CDR3 comprises 14 residues. The CDR3 here is CASSLTGVNTEAFF. CDR3 DNA: TGCGCCAGCAGCCTCACGGGAGTGAACACTGAAGCTTTCTTT.

The chain recombines TRBV9 with TRBJ2-6; D perhaps matches TRBD2 (5 bases). The CDR3 covers 15 residues. V was clipped by 2 bases and J by 3 bases, with 9 bases between them. In germline, CDR1 is SGDLS, CDR2 YYNGEE. The DNA of the CDR3 is TGTGCCAGCAGCGTCCAGAGGGTTGGGGCCAACGTCCTGACTTTC. This sequence encodes CASSVQRVGANVLTF.

The genes are TRBV19 and TRBJ2-7; TRBD2 agrees at 8 bases. This CDR3 comprises 14 residues. Looked up from germline, CDR1 is LNHDA and CDR2 is SQIVND (reference sequence). J was trimmed by 2 bases and V by 4 bases; bases with no gene match: 4. CDR3 sequence: CASSKGTSPYEQYF. CDR3 sequence (DNA): TGTGCCAGTAGTAAGGGGACTAGTCCCTACGAGCAGTACTTC.

The chain is built from TRBV5-1 and TRBJ1-4; TRBD1 is a possible D gene (5 bases). The CDR3 length is 17 residues. Germline V gives CDR1 SGHRS, CDR2 YFSETQ. V was trimmed by 0 bases and J by 1 base, leaving 13 bases between them. In DNA, the CDR3 is TGCGCCAGCAGCTTGGAGGAGGGGCAGGGAACTAATGAAAAACTGTTTTTT. Translated, it gives CASSLEEGQGTNEKLFF.

The rearrangement joins TRBV12-5 to TRBJ2-7; 7 bases match TRBD1. V shed 3 bases and J 2 bases; nucleotides not matched to a gene: 1. Germline V gene lookup returns CDR1 LGHNT and CDR2 FRNRAP. The CDR3 contains 13 residues. The CDR3 protein is CASGFGQAYEQYF. The DNA for the CDR3 is TGTGCTAGTGGTTTCGGACAGGCCTACGAGCAGTACTTC.

This chain connects TRBV10-1 to TRBJ2-7, with TRBD2 matching 9 bases. The CDR3 has 16 residues. Germline V gives CDR1 WNHNN, CDR2 SYGVQD (reference sequence). J lost 4 bases, V lost 4 bases, and 11 bases had no gene match. CDR3 bases: TGCGCCAGCAGTGCAAGGTCGAGACTAGCGGTTTACGAGCAGTACTTC. Translated, it gives CASSARSRLAVYEQYF.

This clone appeared a few times. This rearrangement joins TRBV5-1 to TRBJ2-7; maybe TRBD1 (5 bases). Germline V CDR1 and CDR2: SGHRS, YFSETQ. This CDR3 region has 14 residues. Trimming took 4 bases from V and 4 from J, leaving 15 bases between them. The CDR3 DNA reads TGCGCCAGCAGCGACCCAGGGCCCATTTACGAGCAGTACTTC. Its protein product is CASSDPGPIYEQYF.

The chain has TRBV2 and TRBJ2-7, with 8 bases aligning to TRBD2. There are 15 residues in the CDR3. The V gene end was trimmed by 6 bases and the J gene end by 4 bases; junction bases not matched to a gene: 11. CDR1 is SNHLY and CDR2 is FYNNEI in the germline V gene. The CDR3 loop reads CASRATGTRLYEQYF. CDR3 sequence (DNA): TGTGCCAGCAGAGCTACCGGGACTAGATTGTACGAGCAGTACTTC.

The CDR3 DNA follows: TGTGCCAGCAGCAAACGAGCCGGGGATGAGCAGTTCTTC. This codes for CASSKRAGDEQFF. The genes are TRBV7-9 and TRBJ2-1; perhaps TRBD2 as D (5 bases). Germline CDR1 is SEHNR and CDR2 is FQNEAQ (reference sequence). Trimming removed 5 bases at V and 8 bases at J, with 13 bases between. The CDR3 extends over 13 amino acids.

This chain connects TRBV4-3 to TRBJ1-2; the D gene is possibly TRBD1 (6 bases). Germline V gene data show CDR1 as LGHNA and CDR2 as YSLEER. The CDR3 consists of 14 residues. Trimming removed 4 bases from V and 2 bases from J, with 11 bases in between. The CDR3 DNA reads as TGCGCCAGCAGCCTCGAAACAGGGAACTATGGCTACACCTTC. Amino acid sequence: CASSLETGNYGYTF.

This chain joins TRBV5-1 and TRBJ2-7; TRBD1 matches at 7 bases. The germline V gene encodes CDR1 SGHRS and CDR2 YFSETQ. With V trimmed by 7 bases and J by 0 bases, 7 bases remained unmatched. This CDR3 is 14 amino acids long. The CDR3 DNA follows: TGCGCCAGCGGGGTAGGGGACAGCTCCTACGAGCAGTACTTC. It encodes CASGVGDSSYEQYF.

The CDR3 loop reads CASSLGTGTFTYEQYF. DNA for the CDR3: TGCGCCAGCAGCTTGGGAACCGGGACTTTTACCTACGAGCAGTACTTC. The J gene is TRBJ2-7, the V gene TRBV5-1, with a weak D call TRBD2 (6 bases). Trimming removed 0 bases at V and 2 bases at J, with 15 bases between. The CDR3 is 16 residues long. The V gene's germline CDR1 is SGHRS and CDR2 YFSETQ.

This rearrangement joins TRBV10-3 to TRBJ1-5; D possibly corresponds to TRBD1 (6 bases). Looked up from germline, CDR1 is ENHRY and CDR2 is SYGVKD. With 3 bases removed from V and 9 bases from J, the gap between germline ends came to 15 bases. The CDR3 totals 14 residues. CDR3: CAISDRQAPPPQHF. CDR3 nucleotide sequence: TGTGCCATCAGTGATCGACAGGCCCCACCGCCCCAGCATTTT.

The CDR3 region is CSAADGPEQFF. In nucleotides, the CDR3 is TGCAGTGCCGCCGATGGGCCTGAGCAGTTCTTC. The chain has TRBV20-1 and TRBJ2-1; no clear D gene. CDR1 and CDR2 from the germline V gene are DFQATT and SNEGSKA (reference sequence). The V gene lost 6 bases and the J gene lost 9 bases, with 12 bases spanning the gap. CDR3 length equals 11 residues.

The chain links TRBV30 to TRBJ2-7, with TRBD2 as a possible D gene (6 bases). V was clipped by 0 bases and J by 6 bases, with 9 bases between them. Germline CDR1 and CDR2: GTSNPN and SVGIG (reference sequence). The CDR3 consists of 12 residues. For the CDR3, the DNA is TGTGCCTGGAGTGTAGGAGGGTGCGAGCAGTACTTC. Encoded protein: CAWSVGGCEQYF.

This rearrangement joins TRBV5-1 to TRBJ1-2, with 10 bases matching TRBD1. The CDR3 runs 15 residues. The germline gives CDR1 SGHRS, CDR2 YFSETQ. Trimming at V came to 0 bases and at J to 2 bases, leaving 1 base not matched to a gene. Here the CDR3 DNA reads TGCGCCAGCAGCTTGGAGGGACAGGGGAACTATGGCTACACCTTC. As protein: CASSLEGQGNYGYTF.

V gene TRBV6-5 combines with J gene TRBJ1-6; TRBD1 aligns across 8 bases. Germline V gene sequence: CDR1 MNHEY, CDR2 SVGAGI. The junction had 0 bases not matched to a gene; V was cut back by 6 bases and J by 5 bases. CDR3 length: 13 residues. The CDR3 spells CASRTGDNSPLHF. CDR3 coding DNA: TGTGCCAGCAGGACAGGGGATAATTCACCCCTCCACTTT.

This chain uses TRBV10-1 with TRBJ2-1; TRBD1 agrees at 7 bases. Germline values: CDR1 WNHNN, CDR2 SYGVQD (reference sequence). J lost 9 bases, V lost 1 base, and 6 bases had no gene match. This CDR3 region has 14 residues. CDR3 sequence reads: CASSEFYKGAEQFF. CDR3 in DNA: TGCGCCAGCAGTGAGTTTTACAAGGGGGCTGAGCAGTTCTTC.

The chain employs TRBV5-1 and TRBJ2-5, with TRBD2 matching 8 bases. Near its end, the DNA agrees better with TRBJ2-7, so the J call may be wrong. There are 15 residues in the CDR3. Germline V gene lookup returns CDR1 SGHRS and CDR2 YFSETQ. CDR3 protein: CASRPTVAGTYEQYF. For the CDR3, the DNA is TGCGCCAGCAGACCTACAGTAGCGGGGACTTACGAGCAGTACTTC.

This clone was recorded only once. V gene TRBV10-3 combines with J gene TRBJ2-3, with D uncertain. The CDR3 runs to 16 residues. Germline lookup yields CDR1 ENHRY and CDR2 SYGVKD. The germline V and J ends were trimmed by 0 bases and 2 bases, with 12 bases remaining between them. The CDR3 loop is CAISESALLSTDTQYF. Written as DNA, the CDR3 is TGTGCCATCAGTGAGTCTGCTCTCCTATCCACAGATACGCAGTATTTT.